This TCR beta chain was identified in a study of pediatric ulcerative colitis. Whole-study findings and limits: Acute severe colitis showed lower rectal diversity from clonal expansions. Blood-rectal clonal overlap within each person was significantly higher in ulcerative colitis patients than controls.

TCRdb's table, derived via immunoSEQ multiplex PCR, lists solely in-frame clones and lacks some. The sample has tens of thousands of clones, around 73% seen once. Comments on this clone: The antigen remains unidentified.

Germline values: CDR1 MDHEN, CDR2 SYDVKM. The CDR3 length is 15 residues. V was cut by 7 bases and J by 3 bases, with 19 bases left in between. During colonoscopy, one to two rectal pinch biopsies were collected. J is TRBJ2-7 and V is TRBV28; possibly TRBD2 for D (6 bases). Sequenced sample: gut tissue. The receptor was derived from a boy aged 5 to 17 with moderate ulcerative colitis. Written as DNA, the CDR3 is TGTGCCAGCACCTTCCCGGGACTCACAAACTACGAGCAGTACTTC. It yields the protein CASTFPGLTNYEQYF.